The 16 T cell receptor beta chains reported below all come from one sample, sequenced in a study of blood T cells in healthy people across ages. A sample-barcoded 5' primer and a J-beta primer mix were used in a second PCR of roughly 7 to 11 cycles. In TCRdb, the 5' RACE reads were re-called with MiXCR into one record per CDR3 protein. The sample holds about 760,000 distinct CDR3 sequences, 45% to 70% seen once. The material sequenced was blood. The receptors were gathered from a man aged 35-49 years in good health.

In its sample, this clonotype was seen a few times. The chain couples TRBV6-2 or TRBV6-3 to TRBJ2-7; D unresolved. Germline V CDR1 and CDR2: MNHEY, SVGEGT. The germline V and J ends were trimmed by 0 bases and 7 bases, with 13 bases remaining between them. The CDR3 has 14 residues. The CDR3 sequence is CASSYSSLTREQYF. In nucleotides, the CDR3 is TGTGCCAGCAGTTACTCGAGCCTCACTCGGGAGCAGTACTTC.

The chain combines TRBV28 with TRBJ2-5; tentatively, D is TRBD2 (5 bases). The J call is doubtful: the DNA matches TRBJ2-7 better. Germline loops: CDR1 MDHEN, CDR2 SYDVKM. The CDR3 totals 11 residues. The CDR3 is CASKEGYEQYF. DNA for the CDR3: TGTGCCAGCAAAGAGGGCTACGAGCAGTACTTC.

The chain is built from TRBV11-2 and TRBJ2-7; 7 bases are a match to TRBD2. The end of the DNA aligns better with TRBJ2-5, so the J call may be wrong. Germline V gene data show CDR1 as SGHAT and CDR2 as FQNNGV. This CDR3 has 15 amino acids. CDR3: CASSPRGSEGETQYF. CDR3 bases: TGTGCCAGCAGTCCGCGGGGGTCCGAAGGGGAGACCCAGTACTTC.

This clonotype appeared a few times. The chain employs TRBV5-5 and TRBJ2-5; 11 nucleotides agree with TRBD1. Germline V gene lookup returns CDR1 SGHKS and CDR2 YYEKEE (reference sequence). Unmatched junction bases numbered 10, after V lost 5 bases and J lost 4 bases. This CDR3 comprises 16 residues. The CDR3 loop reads CASSRDRGSISETQYF. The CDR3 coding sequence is TGTGCCAGCAGTCGGGACAGGGGGTCGATATCAGAGACCCAGTACTTC.

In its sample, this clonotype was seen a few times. In nucleotides, the CDR3 is TGTGCCAGCAGCCCACAGACAGGGCTCCAAGAGACCCAGTACTTC. Protein sequence: CASSPQTGLQETQYF. The rearrangement links TRBV7-2 to TRBJ2-5, with 7 bases matching TRBD1. CDR1 is SGHTA and CDR2 is FQGNSA in the germline V gene. Losses at the gene ends were 5 bases for V and 1 base for J; bases not matched to a gene: 7. This CDR3 is built from 15 residues.

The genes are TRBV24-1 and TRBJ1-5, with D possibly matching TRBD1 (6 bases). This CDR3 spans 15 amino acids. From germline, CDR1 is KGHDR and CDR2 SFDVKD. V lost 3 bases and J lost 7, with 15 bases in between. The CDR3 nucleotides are TGTGCCACCAGTGATGCAGGGGAGGAAGAGCAGCCCCAGCATTTT. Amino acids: CATSDAGEEEQPQHF.

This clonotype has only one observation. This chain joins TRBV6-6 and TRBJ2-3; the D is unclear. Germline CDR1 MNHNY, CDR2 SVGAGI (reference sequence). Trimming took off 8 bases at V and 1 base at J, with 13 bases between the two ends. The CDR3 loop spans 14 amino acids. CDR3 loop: CASHIDARTDTQYF. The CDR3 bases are TGTGCCAGCCACATCGATGCGCGCACAGATACGCAGTATTTT.

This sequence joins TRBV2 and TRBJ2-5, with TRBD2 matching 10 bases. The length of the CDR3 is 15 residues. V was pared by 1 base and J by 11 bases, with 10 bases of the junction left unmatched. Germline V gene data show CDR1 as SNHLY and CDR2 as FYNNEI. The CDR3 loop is CASSEGLAGKNEQYF. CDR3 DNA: TGTGCCAGCAGTGAAGGACTAGCGGGCAAGAATGAGCAGTACTTC.

DNA of the CDR3: TGTGCCAGCAGTTACAATCCGGGAGGACCGCAAATCGAGCAGTACTTC. This encodes CASSYNPGGPQIEQYF. J is TRBJ2-7 and V is TRBV6-2 or TRBV6-3; 7 positions agree with TRBD2. Trimming cost V 2 bases and J 6 bases; bases outside gene matches: 13. The CDR3 spans 16 residues. Germline CDR1 MNHEY, CDR2 SVGEGT.

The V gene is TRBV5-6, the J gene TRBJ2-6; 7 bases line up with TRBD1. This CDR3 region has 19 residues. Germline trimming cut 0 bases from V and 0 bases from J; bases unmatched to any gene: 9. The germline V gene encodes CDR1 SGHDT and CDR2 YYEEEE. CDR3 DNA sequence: TGTGCCAGCAGCTTGGGGACGGGACAGTGGAGCTCTGGGGCCAACGTCCTGACTTTC. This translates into CASSLGTGQWSSGANVLTF.

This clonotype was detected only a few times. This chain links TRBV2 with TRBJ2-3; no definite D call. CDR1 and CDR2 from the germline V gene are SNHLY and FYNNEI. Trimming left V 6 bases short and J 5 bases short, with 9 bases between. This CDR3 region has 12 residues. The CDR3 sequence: CASRRLIDTQYF. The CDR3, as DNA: TGTGCCAGCAGGAGGCTGATAGATACGCAGTATTTT.

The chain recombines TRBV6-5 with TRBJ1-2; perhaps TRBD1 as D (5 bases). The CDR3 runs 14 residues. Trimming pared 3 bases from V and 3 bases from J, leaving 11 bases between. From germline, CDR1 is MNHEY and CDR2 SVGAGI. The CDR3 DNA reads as TGTGCCAGCAGTTATGAGGCAGGGCACTATGGCTACACCTTC. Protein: CASSYEAGHYGYTF.

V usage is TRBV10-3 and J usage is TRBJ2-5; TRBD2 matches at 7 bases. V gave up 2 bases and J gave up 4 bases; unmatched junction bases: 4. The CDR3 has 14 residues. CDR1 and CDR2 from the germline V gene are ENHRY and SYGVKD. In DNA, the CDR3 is TGTGCCATCAGTGAGGGGAGGGACGGAGAGACCCAGTACTTC. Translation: CAISEGRDGETQYF.

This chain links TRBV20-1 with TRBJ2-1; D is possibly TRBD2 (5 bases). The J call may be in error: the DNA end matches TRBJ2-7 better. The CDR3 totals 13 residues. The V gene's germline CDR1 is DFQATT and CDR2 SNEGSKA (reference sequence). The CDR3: CSVRGNHYNEQYF. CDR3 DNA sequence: TGCAGTGTAAGAGGGAATCACTACAATGAGCAGTACTTC.

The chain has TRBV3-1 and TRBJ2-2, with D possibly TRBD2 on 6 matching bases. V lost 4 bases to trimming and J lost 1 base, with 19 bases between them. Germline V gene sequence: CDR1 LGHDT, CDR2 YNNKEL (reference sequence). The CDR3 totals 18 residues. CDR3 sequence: CASSPPGGGLWNTGELFF. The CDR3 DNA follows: TGTGCCAGCAGCCCCCCGGGCGGCGGACTATGGAACACCGGGGAGCTGTTTTTT.

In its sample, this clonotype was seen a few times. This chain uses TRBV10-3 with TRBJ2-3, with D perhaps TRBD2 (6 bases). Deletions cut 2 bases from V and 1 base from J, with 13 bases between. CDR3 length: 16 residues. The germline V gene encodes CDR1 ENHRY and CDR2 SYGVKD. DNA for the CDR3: TGTGCCATCAGTGAGGGCGGGGTCCGGGGCACAGATACGCAGTATTTT. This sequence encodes CAISEGGVRGTDTQYF.